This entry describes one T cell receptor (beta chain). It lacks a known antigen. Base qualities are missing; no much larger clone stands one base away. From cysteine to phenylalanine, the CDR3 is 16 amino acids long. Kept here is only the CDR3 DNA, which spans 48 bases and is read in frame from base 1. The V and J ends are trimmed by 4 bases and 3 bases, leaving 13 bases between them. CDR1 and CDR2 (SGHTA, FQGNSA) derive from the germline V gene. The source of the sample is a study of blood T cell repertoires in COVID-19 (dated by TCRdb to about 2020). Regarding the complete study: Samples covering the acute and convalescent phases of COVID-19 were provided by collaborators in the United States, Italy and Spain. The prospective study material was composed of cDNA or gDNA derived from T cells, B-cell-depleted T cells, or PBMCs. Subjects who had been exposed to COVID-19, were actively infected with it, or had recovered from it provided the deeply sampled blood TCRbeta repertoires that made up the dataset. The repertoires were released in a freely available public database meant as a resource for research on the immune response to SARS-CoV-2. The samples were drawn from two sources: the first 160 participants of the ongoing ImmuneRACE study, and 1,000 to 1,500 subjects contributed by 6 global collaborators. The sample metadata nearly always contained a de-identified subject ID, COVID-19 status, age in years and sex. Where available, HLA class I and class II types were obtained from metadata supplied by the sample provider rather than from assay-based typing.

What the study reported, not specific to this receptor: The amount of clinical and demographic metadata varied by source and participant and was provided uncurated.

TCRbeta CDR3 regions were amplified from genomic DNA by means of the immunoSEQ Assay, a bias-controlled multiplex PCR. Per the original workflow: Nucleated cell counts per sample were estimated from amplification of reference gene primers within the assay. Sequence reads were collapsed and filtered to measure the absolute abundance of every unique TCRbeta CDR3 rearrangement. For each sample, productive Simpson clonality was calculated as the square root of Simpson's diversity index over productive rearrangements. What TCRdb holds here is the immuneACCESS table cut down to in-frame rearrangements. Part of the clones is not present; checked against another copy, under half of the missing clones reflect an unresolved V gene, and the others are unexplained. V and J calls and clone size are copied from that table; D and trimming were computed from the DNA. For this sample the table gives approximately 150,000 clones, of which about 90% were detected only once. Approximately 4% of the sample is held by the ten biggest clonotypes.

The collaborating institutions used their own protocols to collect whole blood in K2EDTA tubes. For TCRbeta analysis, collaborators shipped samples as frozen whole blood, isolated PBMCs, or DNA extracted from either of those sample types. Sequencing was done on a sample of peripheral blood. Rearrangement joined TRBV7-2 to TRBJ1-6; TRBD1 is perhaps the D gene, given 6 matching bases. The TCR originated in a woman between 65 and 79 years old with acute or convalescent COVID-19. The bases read TGTGCCAGCAGCTCAACGACAGGCGTCTATAATTCACCCCTCCACTTT. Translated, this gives CASSSTTGVYNSPLHF.